These T cell receptor beta chains were read from a single sample in a study of blood T cell repertoires in COVID-19. Some clones are missing from TCRdb's copy, which holds only in-frame ones; the method was immunoSEQ multiplex PCR. The sample shows 350,000 or so clones, roughly nine tenths of them seen only once. Sequenced: peripheral blood. All receptors derive from a woman aged 60 to 75 with COVID-19, enrolled during active disease. Both conserved end residues are part of each CDR3. Each record gives: V gene, clone size, D gene, J gene, CDR3 protein, CDR3 DNA. The D gene is left open where the match is weak. Clone sizes are given selectively: once, few, many, or a class where the clone is expanded.

TRBV3-1/TRBV3-2,once,NA,TRBJ2-5,CASSQGGRPQETQYF,TGTGCCAGCAGCCAAGGGGGGCGGCCTCAAGAGACCCAGTACTTC
TRBV29-1,NA,NA,TRBJ1-4,CSVGTGPNEKLFF,TGCAGCGTTGGAACAGGTCCTAATGAAAAACTGTTTTTT
TRBV28,once,TRBD1,TRBJ1-4,CASSFIMDREGEKLFF,TGTGCCAGCAGTTTTATTATGGACAGGGAGGGCGAAAAACTGTTTTTT
TRBV3-1/TRBV3-2,NA,NA,TRBJ2-7,CASMRDSEQYF,TGTGCCAGCATGCGGGACTCCGAGCAGTACTTC
TRBV29-1,NA,TRBD1,TRBJ2-7,CSVGQGATYEQYF,TGCAGCGTGGGACAGGGGGCTACCTACGAGCAGTACTTC
TRBV5-6,NA,NA,TRBJ1-6,CASSSLSSPLHF,TGTGCCAGCAGCTCTCTCTCCTCGCCCCTCCACTTT
TRBV21-1,NA,NA,TRBJ1-1,CASSKKTGPKTSEAFF,TGTGCCAGCAGCAAGAAGACAGGACCGAAAACGTCTGAAGCTTTCTTT
TRBV9,NA,NA,TRBJ1-5,CASSEGARSNQPQHF,TGTGCCAGCAGCGAAGGGGCGCGTAGCAATCAGCCCCAGCATTTT
TRBV6-6,NA,TRBD1,TRBJ1-1,CASLPGQRTEAFF,TGTGCCAGCCTCCCGGGACAGCGCACTGAAGCTTTCTTT
TRBV6-5,NA,TRBD1,TRBJ2-1,CASRQGVISYNEQFF,TGTGCCAGCAGACAGGGGGTCATTTCCTACAATGAGCAGTTCTTC
TRBV3-1/TRBV3-2,NA,NA,TRBJ1-2,CASSQAGVEGYGYTF,TGTGCCAGCAGCCAAGCAGGGGTCGAGGGGTATGGCTACACCTTC
TRBV25-1,NA,NA,TRBJ1-6,CASTHSYPPLHF,TGTGCCAGCACCCACAGTTATCCACCCCTCCACTTT
TRBV6-5,NA,TRBD1,TRBJ1-4,CASSPQGSEKLFF,TGTGCCAGCAGTCCACAGGGGTCCGAAAAACTGTTTTTT
TRBV5-4,NA,NA,TRBJ2-7,CASSTYPQTTGLYEQYF,TGTGCCAGCAGCACCTACCCCCAAACGACGGGACTCTACGAGCAGTACTTC
TRBV25-1,NA,NA,TRBJ2-7,CASSDRRTATSYEQYF,TGTGCCAGCAGTGACCGGAGGACAGCGACAAGCTACGAGCAGTACTTC
TRBV7-9,NA,TRBD1,TRBJ1-1,CASSPDRVRNTEAFF,TGTGCCAGCAGCCCGGACAGGGTTCGAAACACTGAAGCTTTCTTT
TRBV5-1,NA,NA,TRBJ1-6,CASSLVGGFYNSPLHF,TGCGCCAGCAGCTTGGTTGGGGGCTTCTATAATTCACCCCTCCACTTT
TRBV5-1,NA,TRBD1,TRBJ2-6,CASTREGGSGANVLTF,TGCGCCAGCACCCGAGAAGGGGGCAGTGGGGCCAACGTCCTGACTTTC
TRBV7-3,NA,TRBD2,TRBJ2-3,CASSLERGTTDTQYF,TGTGCCAGCAGCTTGGAGCGGGGGACCACAGATACGCAGTATTTT
TRBV7-8,few,NA,TRBJ1-3,CASSLGGSGNTIYF,TGTGCCAGCAGCTTAGGAGGGTCAGGAAACACCATATATTTT